This TCR beta chain was recovered during a study of blood T cell repertoires in COVID-19. Study as a whole: PBMCs, B-cell-depleted T cells, or T cells were the source of the cDNA or gDNA that made up the material.

V gave up 5 bases and J gave up 2 bases, with 8 bases separating them. Germline values: CDR1 MDHEN, CDR2 SYDVKM. CDR3 size: 13 residues. Assay: immunoSEQ multiplex PCR; the TCRdb copy retains only in-frame clones and omits some. The sample yields under 250,000 clones, around 85% seen once. J is TRBJ2-3 and V is TRBV28; tentatively, D is TRBD1 (5 bases). This TCR derives from a woman aged 55-69 years with active or convalescent COVID-19. The sequenced material came from peripheral blood. This chain's CDR3 is CASSRTSTDTQYF. For the CDR3, the DNA is TGTGCCAGCAGTCGGACATCCACAGATACGCAGTATTTT.